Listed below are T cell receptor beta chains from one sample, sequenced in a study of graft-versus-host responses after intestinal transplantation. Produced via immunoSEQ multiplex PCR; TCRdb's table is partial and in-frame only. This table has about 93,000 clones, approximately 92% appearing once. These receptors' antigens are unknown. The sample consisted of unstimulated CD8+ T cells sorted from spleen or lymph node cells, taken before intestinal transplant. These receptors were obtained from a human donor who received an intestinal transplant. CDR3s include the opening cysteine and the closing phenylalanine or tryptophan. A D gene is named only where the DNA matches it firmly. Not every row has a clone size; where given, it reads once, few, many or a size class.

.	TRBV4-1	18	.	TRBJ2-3	CASSQEEMVQGSTDTQYF	TGCGCCAGCAGCCAAGAAGAAATGGTACAGGGCAGCACAGATACGCAGTATTTT
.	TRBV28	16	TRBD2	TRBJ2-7	CASSLSASGSLNEQYF	TGTGCCAGCAGTTTATCGGCTAGCGGGAGCCTCAACGAGCAGTACTTC
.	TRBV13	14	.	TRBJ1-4	CASSKRRWEEKLFF	TGTGCCAGCAGCAAGAGACGGTGGGAGGAAAAACTGTTTTTT
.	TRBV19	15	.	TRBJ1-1	CASSISEGINTEAFF	TGTGCCAGTAGTATATCGGAGGGTATAAACACTGAAGCTTTCTTT
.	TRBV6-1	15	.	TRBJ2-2	CASSEVVGNTGELFF	TGTGCCAGCAGTGAAGTGGTCGGTAACACCGGGGAGCTGTTTTTT
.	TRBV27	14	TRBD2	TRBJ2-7	CASSVTSSTYEQYF	TGTGCCAGCAGTGTGACTAGCTCTACCTACGAGCAGTACTTC
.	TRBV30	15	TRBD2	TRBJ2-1	CAWGRTSGDYNEQFF	TGTGCCTGGGGAAGAACTAGCGGGGACTACAATGAGCAGTTCTTC
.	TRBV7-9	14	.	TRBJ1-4	CASTGGASNEKLFF	TGTGCCAGCACCGGGGGGGCCTCTAATGAAAAACTGTTTTTT
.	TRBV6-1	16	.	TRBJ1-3	CASSVRDGGSRNTIYF	TGTGCCAGCAGTGTCCGGGACGGGGGATCGAGGAACACCATATATTTT
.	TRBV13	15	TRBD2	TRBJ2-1	CASSFPSGRVNEQFF	TGTGCCAGCAGCTTTCCAAGCGGGAGGGTGAATGAGCAGTTCTTC
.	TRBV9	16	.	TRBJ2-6	CASSVSRFSGANVLTF	TGTGCCAGCAGCGTGAGCAGGTTCTCTGGGGCCAACGTCCTGACTTTC
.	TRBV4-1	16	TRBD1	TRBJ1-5	CASSQDQRTGDQPQHF	TGCGCCAGCAGCCAAGATCAAAGGACAGGGGATCAGCCCCAGCATTTT
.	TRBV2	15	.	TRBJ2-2	CASSDPGVRTGELFF	TGTGCCAGCAGTGACCCCGGGGTTAGGACCGGGGAGCTGTTTTTT
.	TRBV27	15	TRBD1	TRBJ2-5	CASSLTGGSGETQYF	TGTGCCAGCAGTTTGACAGGGGGCAGTGGAGAGACCCAGTACTTC
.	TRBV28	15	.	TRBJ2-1	CASSPRLGLDNEQFF	TGTGCCAGCAGTCCCCGACTAGGGTTAGACAATGAGCAGTTCTTC
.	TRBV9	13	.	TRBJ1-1	CASSGETSGEAFF	TGTGCCAGCAGCGGCGAAACCTCGGGTGAAGCTTTCTTT
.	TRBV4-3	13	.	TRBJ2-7	CASPSIDTYEQYF	TGCGCCAGCCCCTCGATTGACACCTACGAGCAGTACTTC
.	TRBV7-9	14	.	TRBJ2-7	CASSLLPPAYEQYF	TGTGCCAGCAGCCTCCTCCCTCCTGCCTACGAGCAGTACTTC
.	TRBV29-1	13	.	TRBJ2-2	CSVTGSPTGELFF	TGCAGCGTAACGGGGTCTCCCACCGGGGAGCTGTTTTTT
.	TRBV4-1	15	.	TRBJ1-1	CASSQEFRVSAEAFF	TGCGCCAGCAGCCAAGAGTTCAGGGTCTCGGCTGAAGCTTTCTTT
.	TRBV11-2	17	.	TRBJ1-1	CASSFNGVRAGNTEAFF	TGTGCCAGCAGCTTTAATGGTGTCAGGGCCGGGAACACTGAAGCTTTCTTT
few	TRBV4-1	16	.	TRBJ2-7	CASSQDTESGFYEQYF	TGCGCCAGCAGCCAAGATACGGAGAGTGGATTCTACGAGCAGTACTTC
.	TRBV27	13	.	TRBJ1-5	CASSGLPRLSQHF	TGTGCCAGCAGTGGACTCCCCCGCTTGTCCCAGCATTTT
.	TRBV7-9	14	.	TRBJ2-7	CASSYQDTAYEQYF	TGTGCCAGCAGCTACCAGGACACCGCCTACGAGCAGTACTTC
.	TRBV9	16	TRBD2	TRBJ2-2	CASSVLAGWSTGELFF	TGTGCCAGCAGCGTTCTAGCGGGGTGGTCCACCGGGGAGCTGTTTTTT
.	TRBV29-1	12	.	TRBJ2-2	CSVRGLAGELFF	TGCAGCGTCCGGGGTTTAGCCGGGGAGCTGTTTTTT
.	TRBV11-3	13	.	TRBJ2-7	CASSFYGTYEQYF	TGTGCCAGCAGCTTTTACGGGACCTACGAGCAGTACTTC
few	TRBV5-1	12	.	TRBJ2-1	CASSPLRDEQFF	TGCGCCAGCAGTCCTCTCCGAGATGAGCAGTTCTTC
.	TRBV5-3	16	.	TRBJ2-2	CARSLAGDRNTGELFF	TGTGCCAGAAGCTTGGCTGGCGACAGGAACACCGGGGAGCTGTTTTTT
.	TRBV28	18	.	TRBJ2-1	CASSFHGGLSSSYNEQFF	TGTGCCAGCAGTTTCCACGGAGGGCTCTCGAGCTCCTACAATGAGCAGTTCTTC
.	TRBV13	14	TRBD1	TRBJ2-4	CASSFRTGQNIQYF	TGTGCCAGCAGCTTTCGGACAGGTCAAAACATTCAGTACTTC
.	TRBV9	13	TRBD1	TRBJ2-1	CASSADRGHEQFF	TGTGCCAGCAGCGCCGACAGGGGGCATGAGCAGTTCTTC
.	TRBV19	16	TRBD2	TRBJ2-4	CASSMRREVVKNIQYF	TGTGCCAGTAGTATGAGGCGGGAGGTGGTCAAAAACATTCAGTACTTC
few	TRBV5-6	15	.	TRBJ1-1	CASSPSGVWDTEAFF	TGTGCCAGCAGCCCCTCGGGGGTCTGGGACACTGAAGCTTTCTTT
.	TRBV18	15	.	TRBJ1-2	CASSPRDIGGYGYTF	TGTGCCAGCTCACCACGGGACATCGGCGGTTATGGCTACACCTTC
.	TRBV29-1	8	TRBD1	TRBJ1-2	CSVAGTEF	TGCAGCGTAGCCGGGACAGAATTC
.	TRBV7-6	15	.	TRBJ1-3	CASSLAAGGGNTIYF	TGTGCCAGCAGCTTAGCGGCGGGGGGTGGAAACACCATATATTTT
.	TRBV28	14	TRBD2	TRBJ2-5	CASSFRAGDPTRYF	TGTGCCAGCAGTTTTAGAGCGGGAGACCCCACGAGGTACTTC
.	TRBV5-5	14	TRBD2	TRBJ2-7	CASSLGTSGYEQYF	TGTGCCAGCAGCTTGGGGACTAGCGGCTACGAGCAGTACTTC
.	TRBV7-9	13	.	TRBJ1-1	CASTPPTDAEAFF	TGTGCCAGCACCCCCCCCACTGATGCTGAAGCTTTCTTT
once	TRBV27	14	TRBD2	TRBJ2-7	CASGGLDDLYEQYF	TGTGCCAGCGGGGGACTAGACGATTTGTACGAGCAGTACTTC
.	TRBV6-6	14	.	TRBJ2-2	CASRTESYTGELFF	TGTGCCAGCAGAACCGAAAGCTACACCGGGGAGCTGTTTTTT
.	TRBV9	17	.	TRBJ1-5	CASSVDSGSGSNQPQHF	TGTGCCAGCAGCGTAGACTCCGGTTCGGGGAGCAATCAGCCCCAGCATTTT
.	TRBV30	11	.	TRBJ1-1	CAWKEQPEAFF	TGTGCCTGGAAGGAACAGCCTGAAGCTTTCTTT
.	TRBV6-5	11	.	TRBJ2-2	CASSYGRELFF	TGTGCCAGCAGTTACGGCAGGGAGCTGTTTTTT
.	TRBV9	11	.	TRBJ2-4	CASSTNRVLYF	TGTGCCAGCAGCACCAACAGGGTGCTGTACTTC
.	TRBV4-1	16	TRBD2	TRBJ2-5	CASSQGTSWAGETQYF	TGCGCCAGCAGCCAAGGGACTAGCTGGGCAGGCGAGACCCAGTACTTC
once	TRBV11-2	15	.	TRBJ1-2	CASSLGGQGAYGYTF	TGTGCCAGCAGCTTAGGAGGCCAGGGTGCCTATGGCTACACCTTC
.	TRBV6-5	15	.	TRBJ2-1	CASSLDRSSYNEQFF	TGTGCCAGCAGCCTTGACAGAAGCTCCTACAATGAGCAGTTCTTC